The 10 T cell receptor beta chains given below trace back to one sample, sequenced in a study of blood T cell repertoires in COVID-19. Using immunoSEQ multiplex PCR, the repertoire was profiled, and TCRdb retains in-frame clones only, with some absent. Found here are around 160,000 clones, about 83% of them singletons; the top ten hold 5.8%. The sample consisted of PBMCs or T cells enriched from blood (not recorded which). The receptors derive from a woman aged 45-59 years who had been exposed to COVID-19.

The table lists this clone with many counts. The chain is built from TRBV9 and TRBJ2-2, with TRBD1 matching over 10 bases. CDR1 is SGDLS, CDR2 YYNGEE, per germline. The CDR3 runs to 14 residues. The junction had 2 bases not matched to a gene; V was cut back by 4 bases and J by 5 bases. CDR3: CASSRGQGTGELFF. The CDR3 coding sequence is TGTGCCAGCAGCCGGGGACAGGGGACCGGGGAGCTGTTTTTT.

This clone was detected once. The J gene is TRBJ1-1, the V gene TRBV18; D remains ambiguous. Germline-derived CDR1 and CDR2 are KGHSH and LQKENI. The CDR3 runs to 17 residues. Trimming pared 6 bases from V and 6 bases from J, leaving 26 bases between. The DNA of the CDR3 is TGTGCCAGCTCGCAGTTACCAAGTCCCGCCAATTCCGCTGAAGCTTTCTTT. Amino acid sequence: CASSQLPSPANSAEAFF.

The V gene is TRBV19, the J gene TRBJ1-4; 8 bases fit TRBD1. This CDR3 region has 17 residues. CDR1 is LNHDA, CDR2 SQIVND, per germline (reference sequence). V lost 3 bases to trimming and J lost 3 bases; unmatched junction nucleotides: 9. In DNA, the CDR3 is TGTGCCAGTAGTATTAATGTGGTACAGGGGGCTAATGAAAAACTGTTTTTT. Its protein is CASSINVVQGANEKLFF.

This clone has at least ten counts. J is TRBJ2-7 and V is TRBV5-1, with D possibly matching TRBD2 (6 bases). The germline V gene has CDR1 SGHRS and CDR2 YFSETQ. The CDR3 spans 13 residues. The V end was cut by 4 bases, the J end by 7 bases, with 15 bases between. The CDR3: CASSLPGEREQYF. The CDR3 region has the DNA TGCGCCAGCAGCCTGCCGGGGGAGAGGGAGCAGTACTTC. The entire variable domain, with the rest obtained from reference TRBV5-1 and TRBJ2-7, is as follows: KAGVTQTPRYLIKTRGQQVTLSCSPISGHRSVSWYQQTPGQGLQFLFEYFSETQRNKGNFPGRFSGRQFSNSRSEMNVSTLELGDSALYLCASSLPGEREQYFGPGTRLTVT.

V usage is TRBV7-9 and J usage is TRBJ1-1; possibly TRBD1 for D (6 bases). CDR1 is SEHNR, CDR2 FQNEAQ, per germline (reference sequence). This CDR3 spans 13 amino acids. Trimming cost V 5 bases and J 1 base, with 8 bases left between them. The CDR3 spells CASSLGQNTEAFF. The CDR3 DNA sequence: TGTGCCAGCAGCCTGGGACAGAACACTGAAGCTTTCTTT.

This chain joins TRBV5-1 and TRBJ2-7; 10 nucleotides match TRBD2. The V gene end was trimmed by 0 bases and the J gene end by 2 bases; junction bases not matched to a gene: 8. The germline gives CDR1 SGHRS, CDR2 YFSETQ. The CDR3 totals 17 residues. The DNA of the CDR3 is TGCGCCAGCAGCTTGGAGAGGACTAGCGGATTCGCCTACGAGCAGTACTTC. Translation gives CASSLERTSGFAYEQYF.

The rearrangement links TRBV6-4 to TRBJ2-2; the D is unclear. CDR3 size: 15 residues. Germline loops: CDR1 MRHNA, CDR2 SNTAGT. V gave up 0 bases and J gave up 2 bases, with 7 bases separating them. The CDR3 spells CASSDSSANTGELFF. The DNA of the CDR3 is TGTGCCAGCAGTGACTCGAGCGCTAACACCGGGGAGCTGTTTTTT.

V and J are TRBV19 and TRBJ2-1; TRBD1 agrees at 9 bases. The CDR3 consists of 15 residues. CDR1 and CDR2 from the germline V gene are LNHDA and SQIVND (reference sequence). V dropped 6 bases and J dropped 8; count of bases not matched to a gene: 11. The CDR3 spells CASRRDRVPVDEQFF. The CDR3 DNA reads TGTGCCAGTAGACGGGACAGGGTTCCTGTAGATGAGCAGTTCTTC.

The chain employs TRBV3-1 (or the pseudogene TRBV3-2) and TRBJ2-3, with 11 bases that match TRBD2. The CDR3 covers 16 residues. Looked up from germline, CDR1 is LGHDT and CDR2 is YNNKEL (reference sequence). Germline trimming cut 4 bases from V and 2 bases from J; bases unmatched to any gene: 5. CDR3 DNA sequence: TGTGCCAGCAGCCCGCTAGCGGGGGGTACCACAGATACGCAGTATTTT. This codes for CASSPLAGGTTDTQYF.

This sequence joins TRBV7-9 and TRBJ2-1; 14 bases are a match to TRBD2. CDR3 length: 19 amino acids. The germline V gene encodes CDR1 SEHNR and CDR2 FQNEAQ (reference sequence). The V segment lost 2 bases and the J segment 10 bases; nucleotides outside the gene matches: 16. CDR3 residues: CASSLFWTSGRRRADEQFF. CDR3 sequence (DNA): TGTGCCAGCAGCTTATTCTGGACTAGCGGGAGGAGGCGCGCGGACGAGCAGTTCTTC.